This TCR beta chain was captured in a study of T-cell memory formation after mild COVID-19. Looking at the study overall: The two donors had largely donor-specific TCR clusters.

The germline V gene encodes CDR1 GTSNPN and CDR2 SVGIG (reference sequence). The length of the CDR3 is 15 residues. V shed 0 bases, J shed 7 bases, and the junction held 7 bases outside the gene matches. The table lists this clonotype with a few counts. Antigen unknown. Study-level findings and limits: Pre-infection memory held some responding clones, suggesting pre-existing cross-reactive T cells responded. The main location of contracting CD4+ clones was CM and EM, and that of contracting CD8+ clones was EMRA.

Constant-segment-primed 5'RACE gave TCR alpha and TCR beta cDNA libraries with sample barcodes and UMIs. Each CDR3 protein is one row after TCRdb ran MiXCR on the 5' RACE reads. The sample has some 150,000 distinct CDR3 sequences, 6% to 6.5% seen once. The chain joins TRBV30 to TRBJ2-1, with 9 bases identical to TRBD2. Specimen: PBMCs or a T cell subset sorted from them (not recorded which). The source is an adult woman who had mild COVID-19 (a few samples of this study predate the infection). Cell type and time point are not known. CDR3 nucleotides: TGTGCCTGGAGTGTATGGCTAGCGGGGAGGAATGAGCAGTTCTTC. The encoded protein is CAWSVWLAGRNEQFF.